A single sample gave rise to the 14 T cell receptor beta chains below, sequenced in a study of blood T cells in healthy people across ages (dated by TCRdb to the mid-2010s). The library came from 5' RACE. Sequencing took place on an Illumina HiSeq 2500. The second PCR ran for roughly 7 to 12 cycles and used a J-beta primer mix along with a sample-barcoded 5' primer. The raw public reads went through TCRdb reprocessing: fastp at Q25, MiXCR clone calling, in-frame beta chains kept. Each record represents a unique CDR3 protein, reported with the most common genes and DNA among its rows. This sample comprises hundreds of thousands of distinct CDR3 sequences, over 40% of them detected only once. The ten biggest clones cover about 32% of the sample. The sequenced sample consisted of blood. These receptors came from a man aged 80 or over in good health.

CDR3 protein: CSAPIAGPLNEQFF. CDR3 bases: TGCAGTGCCCCCATAGCGGGACCGCTTAATGAGCAGTTCTTC. The chain uses TRBV20-1 and TRBJ2-1; TRBD2 matches at 8 bases. CDR3 size: 14 residues. V was pared by 6 bases and J by 7 bases, with 11 bases of the junction left unmatched. The germline V gene encodes CDR1 DFQATT and CDR2 SNEGSKA (reference sequence).

At least ten counts were recorded for this clonotype. This chain uses TRBV6-2 or TRBV6-3 with TRBJ2-7; 7 bases are a match to TRBD1. V was pared by 4 bases and J by 0 bases, with 6 bases of the junction left unmatched. The germline gives CDR1 MNHEY, CDR2 SVGEGT. This CDR3 region has 15 residues. As DNA, the CDR3 is TGTGCCAGCAGTTCCCGGACAGGTAGCTCCTACGAGCAGTACTTC. Translating it yields CASSSRTGSSYEQYF.

This sequence joins TRBV9 and TRBJ2-3, with unresolved D. V was pared by 4 bases and J by 4 bases, with 16 bases between. Germline values: CDR1 SGDLS, CDR2 YYNGEE. The CDR3 is made up of 15 amino acids. CDR3 in DNA: TGTGCCAGCAGCCTTTCCCCCGGGTACTCAGATACGCAGTATTTT. Translation: CASSLSPGYSDTQYF.

J is TRBJ2-5 and V is TRBV9; perhaps TRBD1 as D (7 bases). This CDR3 has 16 amino acids. In germline, CDR1 is SGDLS, CDR2 YYNGEE. Trimming took off 2 bases at V and 2 bases at J, with 16 bases between the two ends. CDR3: CASSVPSGGRQETQYF. CDR3 nucleotide sequence: TGTGCCAGCAGCGTTCCTTCAGGGGGGCGTCAAGAGACCCAGTACTTC.

The sample holds a few counts of this clonotype. The V call is TRBV24-1, the J call TRBJ2-1, with TRBD2 matching 11 bases. The CDR3 consists of 17 residues. Trimming removed 1 base from V and 8 bases from J; junction bases left unmatched: 9. Germline assignment: CDR1 KGHDR and CDR2 SFDVKD. DNA for the CDR3: TGTGCCACCAGTGATTTCGCCATAGCGGGAGGGCCCTATGAGCAGTTCTTC. Translating it yields CATSDFAIAGGPYEQFF.

The chain combines TRBV29-1 with TRBJ2-2; D unresolved. Trimming pared 5 bases from V and 0 bases from J, leaving 13 bases between. CDR3 length equals 15 residues. The germline CDR1 and CDR2 sequences are SQVTM and ANQGSEA. CDR3 region: CSVSFKITNTGELFF. The CDR3 nucleotides read TGCAGCGTTTCCTTTAAGATTACGAACACCGGGGAGCTGTTTTTT.

This clonotype appeared a few times. The chain is built from TRBV21-1 and TRBJ2-7; the D segment call TRBD1 is taken from the table without a DNA check. TRBV21-1 is designated a pseudogene. The CDR3 length is 16 residues. The CDR3 protein is CASSVRTGARSYEQYF. CDR3 DNA: TGTGCCAGCAGCGTGCGCACAGGGGCCCGCTCCTACGAGCAGTACTTC.

This chain links TRBV7-2 with TRBJ1-1, with 7 bases that match TRBD1. CDR1 is SGHTA, CDR2 FQGNSA, per germline. With V trimmed by 1 base and J by 5 bases, 4 bases remained unmatched. CDR3 length equals 14 residues. The CDR3 DNA sequence: TGTGCCAGCAGCTTAGGCCCGGGACAGACTGAAGCTTTCTTT. Its translation: CASSLGPGQTEAFF.

This clonotype was recorded many times. This rearrangement joins TRBV20-1 to TRBJ2-7, with D possibly being TRBD2 (7 bases). Germline V CDR1 and CDR2: DFQATT, SNEGSKA (reference sequence). The CDR3 spans 12 residues. V gave up 4 bases and J gave up 3 bases, with 10 bases separating them. CDR3 protein: CSAKRGGYEQYF. In nucleotides, the CDR3 is TGCAGTGCTAAGAGGGGGGGCTACGAGCAGTACTTC.

The chain is built from TRBV27 and TRBJ1-1; D is perhaps TRBD1 (5 bases). V was cut by 5 bases and J by 6 bases, with 16 bases left in between. Germline V gene lookup returns CDR1 MNHEY and CDR2 SMNVEV (reference sequence). This CDR3 has 14 residues. The CDR3 loop is CASSLVVGASEAFF. CDR3 nucleotide sequence: TGTGCCAGCAGTCTCGTTGTAGGGGCCTCTGAAGCTTTCTTT.

The chain couples TRBV3-1 to TRBJ2-7; tentative D call: TRBD1 (6 bases). Germline CDR1 reads LGHDT; CDR2 reads YNNKEL (reference sequence). This CDR3 comprises 15 residues. Trimming took off 5 bases at V and 7 bases at J, with 21 bases between the two ends. The CDR3 DNA follows: TGTGCCAGCAGCGGGGGCGCAGGCGGAGTAACGGAGCAGTACTTC. Translating it yields CASSGGAGGVTEQYF.

The CDR3: CASSQDTAGLLYGYTF. CDR3 in DNA: TGTGCCAGCAGCCAAGATACCGCAGGGCTCCTCTATGGCTACACCTTC. The gene calls are TRBV3-1 and TRBJ1-2; D possibly corresponds to TRBD1 (5 bases). V lost 0 bases, J lost 4 bases, and 15 bases lay in between. Germline CDR1 and CDR2: LGHDT and YNNKEL (reference sequence). The CDR3 extends over 16 amino acids. The entire variable domain, with the rest obtained from reference TRBV3-1 and TRBJ1-2, is as follows: DTAVSQTPKYLVTQMGNDKSIKCEQNLGHDTMYWYKQDSKKFLKIMFSYNNKELIINETVPNRFSPKSPDKAHLNLHINSLELGDSAVYFCASSQDTAGLLYGYTFGSGTRLTVV.

The gene calls are TRBV18 and TRBJ1-6; TRBD1 is a possible D gene (5 bases). The ends were cut back, 4 bases at V and 8 bases at J, with 21 bases in the middle. CDR3 length: 17 residues. The germline CDR1 and CDR2 sequences are KGHSH and LQKENI. The CDR3 DNA reads TGTGCCAGCTCACTCTTGGGACCGGGAATGGAGGATTCACCCCTCCACTTT. Translated, it gives CASSLLGPGMEDSPLHF.

This clonotype has at least ten counts. The rearrangement links TRBV29-1 to TRBJ2-1; 11 nucleotides line up with TRBD2. The CDR3 spans 15 residues. CDR1 and CDR2 from the germline V gene are SQVTM and ANQGSEA. J was trimmed by 5 bases and V by 7 bases; bases with no gene match: 10. This CDR3 is CSGKIGTSGNNEQFF. The CDR3 DNA sequence: TGCAGCGGAAAAATAGGGACTAGCGGAAACAATGAGCAGTTCTTC.